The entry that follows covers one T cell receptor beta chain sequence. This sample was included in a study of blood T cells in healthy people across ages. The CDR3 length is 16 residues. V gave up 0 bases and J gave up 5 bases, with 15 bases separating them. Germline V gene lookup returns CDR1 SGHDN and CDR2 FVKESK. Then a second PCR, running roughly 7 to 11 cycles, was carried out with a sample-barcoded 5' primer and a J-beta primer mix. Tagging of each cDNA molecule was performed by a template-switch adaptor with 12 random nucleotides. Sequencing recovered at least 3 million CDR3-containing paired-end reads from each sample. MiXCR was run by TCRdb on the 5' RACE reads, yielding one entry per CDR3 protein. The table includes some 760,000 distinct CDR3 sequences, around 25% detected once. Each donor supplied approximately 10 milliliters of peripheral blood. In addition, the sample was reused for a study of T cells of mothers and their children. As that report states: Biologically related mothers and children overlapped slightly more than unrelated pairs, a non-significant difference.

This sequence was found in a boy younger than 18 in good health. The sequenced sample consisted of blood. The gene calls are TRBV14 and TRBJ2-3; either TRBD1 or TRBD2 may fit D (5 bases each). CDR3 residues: CASSQDGTLQGDTQYF. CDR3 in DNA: TGTGCCAGCAGCCAAGACGGGACCCTGCAGGGAGATACGCAGTATTTT. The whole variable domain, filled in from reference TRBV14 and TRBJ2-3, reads EAGVTQFPSHSVIEKGQTVTLRCDPISGHDNLYWYRRVMGKEIKFLLHFVKESKQDESGMPNNRFLAERTGGTYSTLKVQPAELEDSGVYFCASSQDGTLQGDTQYFGPGTRLTVL.